This TCR beta chain emerged from a study of blood T cell repertoires in COVID-19. Study context: COVID-19 samples, acute and convalescent, were from the United States, Italy and Spain. The analysed material was cDNA or gDNA that came from T cells, B-cell-depleted T cells, or PBMCs.

Methods used by the authors: Estimation of nucleated cell counts relied on the amplification of reference gene primers. Only in-frame clones appear in the TCRdb table, and some are missing; sequencing was by immunoSEQ multiplex PCR. Clone size and the V and J calls come from that table; the DNA yielded D and trimming. The data contain roughly 190,000 clones, 86% of them singletons. The J segment lost 0 bases and the V segment lost 1 base, leaving 7 bases of the junction unmatched. The CDR3 runs to 19 residues. Germline V CDR1 and CDR2: MNHEY, SMNVEV (reference sequence). J is TRBJ1-5 and V is TRBV27, with 12 bases aligning to TRBD1. The clonotype was recovered from a man aged 70-80 years with acute or convalescent COVID-19. Sequencing was carried out using peripheral blood. The CDR3 region is CASSLLGTGGLYSNQPQHF. In nucleotides, the CDR3 is TGTGCCAGCAGTTTATTGGGGACAGGGGGCCTGTATAGCAATCAGCCCCAGCATTTT.